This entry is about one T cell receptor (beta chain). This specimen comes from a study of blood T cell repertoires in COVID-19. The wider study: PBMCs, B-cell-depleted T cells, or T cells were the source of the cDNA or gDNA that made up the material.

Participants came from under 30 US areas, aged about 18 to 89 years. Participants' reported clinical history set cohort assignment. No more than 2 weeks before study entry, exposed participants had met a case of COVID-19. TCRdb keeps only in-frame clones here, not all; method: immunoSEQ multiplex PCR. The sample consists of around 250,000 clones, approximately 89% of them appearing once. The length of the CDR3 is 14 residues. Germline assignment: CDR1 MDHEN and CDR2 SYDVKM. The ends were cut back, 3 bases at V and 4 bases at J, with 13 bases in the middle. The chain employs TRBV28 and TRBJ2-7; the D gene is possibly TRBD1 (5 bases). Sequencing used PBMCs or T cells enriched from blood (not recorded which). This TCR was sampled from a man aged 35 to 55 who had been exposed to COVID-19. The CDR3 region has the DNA TGTGCCAGCAGTTTCCAGGGTTATTGGTACGAGCAGTACTTC. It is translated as CASSFQGYWYEQYF.